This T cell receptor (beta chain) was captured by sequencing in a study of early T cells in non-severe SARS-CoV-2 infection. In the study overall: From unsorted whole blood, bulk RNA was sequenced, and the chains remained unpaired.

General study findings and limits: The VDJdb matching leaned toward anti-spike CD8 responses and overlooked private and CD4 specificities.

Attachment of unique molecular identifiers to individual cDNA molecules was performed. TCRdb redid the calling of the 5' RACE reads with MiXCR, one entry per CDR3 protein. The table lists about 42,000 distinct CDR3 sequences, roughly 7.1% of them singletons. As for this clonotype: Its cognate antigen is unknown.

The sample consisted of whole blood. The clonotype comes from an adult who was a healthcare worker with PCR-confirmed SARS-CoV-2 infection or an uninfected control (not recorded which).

CDR3 bases: TGCGCCAGCAGCCAGGGGTCCTCCTTCTCTGGGGCCAACGTCCTGACTTTC. Its translation: CASSQGSSFSGANVLTF. The chain has TRBV4-1 and TRBJ2-6; no clear D. The CDR3 is 17 amino acids. Germline CDR1 and CDR2: MGHRA and YSYEKL. V was cut by 3 bases and J by 0 bases, with 12 bases left in between.